This T cell receptor (beta chain) originates from a study of shared clonotypes between healthy human individuals. Sequencing used immunoSEQ multiplex PCR; TCRdb keeps in-frame clones, though not all of them. The sample has roughly 1,500,000 clones; 98% are singletons. Trimming removed 4 bases at V and 4 bases at J, with 17 bases between. There are 16 residues in the CDR3. Germline CDR1 and CDR2: KGHSH and LQKENI. The sequence came from a man between 25 and 39 years old in good health. Sequenced: naive CD4+ T cells sorted from blood. The subset here: CD45RA+ positively selected. The gene calls are TRBV18 and TRBJ1-5, with D possibly matching TRBD1 (6 bases). Here the CDR3 reads CASSQTGHFSNQPQHF. The CDR3 nucleotides read TGTGCCAGCTCACAAACGGGACACTTTTCTAATCAGCCCCAGCATTTT. Based on the CDR3 plus reference TRBV18 and TRBJ1-5, the full variable domain is NAGVMQNPRHLVRRRGQEARLRCSPMKGHSHVYWYRQLPEEGLKFMVYLQKENIIDESGMPKERFSAEFPKEGPSILRIQQVVRGDSAAYFCASSQTGHFSNQPQHFGDGTRLSIL.